The present TCR beta chain was sequenced within a study of blood T cell repertoires in COVID-19. In the original processing: Reference gene primers were amplified, and this amplification served to estimate nucleated cell counts. Here immunoSEQ multiplex PCR was the method, and the copy in TCRdb shows in-frame clones only, minus some. Clonal size and the V and J genes are those of that table, whereas D and trimming came from the DNA. The repertoire holds 200,000 or so clones, with under 90% as singletons. Germline CDR1 reads GTSNPN; CDR2 reads SVGIG (reference sequence). The CDR3 is 14 amino acids. V lost 4 bases to trimming and J lost 5 bases, with 15 bases between them.

The TCR comes from a woman in her fifties or sixties who had recovered from COVID-19. This rearrangement joins TRBV30 to TRBJ2-1; TRBD1 might be the D (7 bases). Input material: peripheral blood. CDR3 in DNA: TGTGCCTGGACAGTCTCCAGGGGGGACAATGAGCAGTTCTTC. Translated, it gives CAWTVSRGDNEQFF.